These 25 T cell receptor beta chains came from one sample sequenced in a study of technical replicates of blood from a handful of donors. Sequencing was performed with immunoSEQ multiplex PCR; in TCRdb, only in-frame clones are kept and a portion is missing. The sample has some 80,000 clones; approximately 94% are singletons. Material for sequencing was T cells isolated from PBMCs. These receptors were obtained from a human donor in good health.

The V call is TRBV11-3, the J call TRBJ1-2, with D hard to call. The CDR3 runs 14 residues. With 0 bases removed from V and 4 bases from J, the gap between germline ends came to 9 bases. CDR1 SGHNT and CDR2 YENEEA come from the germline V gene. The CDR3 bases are TGTGCCAGCAGCTTAGAGGCAGGAGGCTATGGCTACACCTTC. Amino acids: CASSLEAGGYGYTF.

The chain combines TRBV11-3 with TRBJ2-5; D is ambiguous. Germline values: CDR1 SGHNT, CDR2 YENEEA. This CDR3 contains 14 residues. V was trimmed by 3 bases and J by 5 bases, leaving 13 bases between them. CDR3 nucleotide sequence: TGTGCCAGCAGCTTTAGCCAGAACCCCGAGACCCAGTACTTC. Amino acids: CASSFSQNPETQYF.

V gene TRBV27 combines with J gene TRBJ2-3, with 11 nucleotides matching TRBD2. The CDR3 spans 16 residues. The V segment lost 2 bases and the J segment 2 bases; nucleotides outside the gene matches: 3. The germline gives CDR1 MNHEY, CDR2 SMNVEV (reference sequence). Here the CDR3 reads CASSLTSGRPTDTQYF. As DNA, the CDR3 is TGTGCCAGCAGTTTAACTAGCGGGAGACCCACAGATACGCAGTATTTT.

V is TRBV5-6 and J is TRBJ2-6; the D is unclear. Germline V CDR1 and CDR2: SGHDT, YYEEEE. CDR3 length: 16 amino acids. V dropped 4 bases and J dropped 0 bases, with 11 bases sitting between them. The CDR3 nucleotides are TGTGCCAGCAGCCTTGGATGGGCCTCTGGGGCCAACGTCCTGACTTTC. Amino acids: CASSLGWASGANVLTF.

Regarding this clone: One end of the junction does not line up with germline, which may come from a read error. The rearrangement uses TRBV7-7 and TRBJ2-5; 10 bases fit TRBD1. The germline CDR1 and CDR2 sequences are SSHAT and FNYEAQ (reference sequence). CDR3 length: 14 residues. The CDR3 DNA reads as TGTGCTAGCAGCTTGACAGGGGGCGGGGAGACCCAGTACTTC. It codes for CASSLTGGGETQYF.

The CDR3 loop is CASSNGQKRSGYTF. CDR3 DNA: TGTGCCAGCAGTAACGGACAGAAAAGAAGTGGCTACACCTTC. The J gene is TRBJ1-2, the V gene TRBV6-1; TRBD1 is a possible D gene (6 bases). The CDR3 is 14 amino acids. V was pared by 5 bases and J by 7 bases, with 17 bases between. The germline gives CDR1 MNHNS, CDR2 SASEGT.

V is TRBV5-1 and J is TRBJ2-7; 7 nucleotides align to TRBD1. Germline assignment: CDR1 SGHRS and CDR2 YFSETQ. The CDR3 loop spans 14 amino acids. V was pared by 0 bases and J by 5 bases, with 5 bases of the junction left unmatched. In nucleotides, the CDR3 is TGCGCCAGCAGCTTGGCCATTACAGGGGACGAGCAGTACTTC. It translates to CASSLAITGDEQYF. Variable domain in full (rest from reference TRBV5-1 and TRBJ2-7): KAGVTQTPRYLIKTRGQQVTLSCSPISGHRSVSWYQQTPGQGLQFLFEYFSETQRNKGNFPGRFSGRQFSNSRSEMNVSTLELGDSALYLCASSLAITGDEQYFGPGTRLTVT.

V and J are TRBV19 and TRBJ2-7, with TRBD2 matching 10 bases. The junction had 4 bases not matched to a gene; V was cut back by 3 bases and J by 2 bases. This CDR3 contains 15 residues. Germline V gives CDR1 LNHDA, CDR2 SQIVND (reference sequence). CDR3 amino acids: CASSMGSGRAYEQYF. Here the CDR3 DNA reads TGTGCCAGTAGTATGGGCAGCGGGAGGGCCTACGAGCAGTACTTC.

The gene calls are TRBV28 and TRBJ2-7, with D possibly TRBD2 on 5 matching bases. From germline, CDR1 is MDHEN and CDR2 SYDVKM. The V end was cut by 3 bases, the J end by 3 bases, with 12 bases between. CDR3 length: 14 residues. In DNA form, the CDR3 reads TGTGCCAGCAGTTTCGGGGTGGGTCTCTACGAGCAGTACTTC. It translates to CASSFGVGLYEQYF.

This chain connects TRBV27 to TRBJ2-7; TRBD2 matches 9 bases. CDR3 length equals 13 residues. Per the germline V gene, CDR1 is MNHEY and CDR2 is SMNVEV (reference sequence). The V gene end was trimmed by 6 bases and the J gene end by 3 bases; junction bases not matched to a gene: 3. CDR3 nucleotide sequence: TGTGCCAGCAGGAGGACTAGCGACTACGAGCAGTACTTC. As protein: CASRRTSDYEQYF.

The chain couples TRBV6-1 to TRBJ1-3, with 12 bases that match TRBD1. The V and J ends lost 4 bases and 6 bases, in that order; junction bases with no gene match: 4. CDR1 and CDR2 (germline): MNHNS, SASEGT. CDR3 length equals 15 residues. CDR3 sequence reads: CASSGGTGGLNTIYF. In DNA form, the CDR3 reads TGTGCCAGCAGTGGGGGGACAGGGGGCTTAAACACCATATATTTT.

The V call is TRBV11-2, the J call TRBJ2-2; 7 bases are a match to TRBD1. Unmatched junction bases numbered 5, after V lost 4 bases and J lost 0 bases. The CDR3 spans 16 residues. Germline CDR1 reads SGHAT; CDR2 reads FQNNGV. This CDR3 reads CASSSWGQTNTGELFF. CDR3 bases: TGTGCCAGCAGCTCGTGGGGACAGACGAACACCGGGGAGCTGTTTTTT.

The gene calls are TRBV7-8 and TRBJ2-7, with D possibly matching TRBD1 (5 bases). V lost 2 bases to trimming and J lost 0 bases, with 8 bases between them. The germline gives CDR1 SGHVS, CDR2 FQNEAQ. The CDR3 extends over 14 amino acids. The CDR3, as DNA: TGTGCCAGCAGCTTAAACAGGTTCTCCTACGAGCAGTACTTC. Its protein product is CASSLNRFSYEQYF.

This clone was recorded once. The CDR3 DNA follows: TGTGCCAGCAGTTACGAGGGACAGGGGGCCTACGAGCAGTACTTC. Translating gives CASSYEGQGAYEQYF. This chain uses TRBV6-5 with TRBJ2-7, with 11 nucleotides matching TRBD1. Trimming took 2 bases from V and 2 from J; bases not matched to a gene: 2. Looked up from germline, CDR1 is MNHEY and CDR2 is SVGAGI. The CDR3 is 15 residues long.

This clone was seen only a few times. The CDR3 spells CASSPGHMNTEAFF. DNA of the CDR3: TGTGCCAGCAGCCCAGGACACATGAACACTGAAGCTTTCTTT. The genes are TRBV6-5 and TRBJ1-1; tentatively, D is TRBD1 (5 bases). CDR3 length: 14 amino acids. V was clipped by 6 bases and J by 0 bases, with 11 bases between them. The germline V gene encodes CDR1 MNHEY and CDR2 SVGAGI.

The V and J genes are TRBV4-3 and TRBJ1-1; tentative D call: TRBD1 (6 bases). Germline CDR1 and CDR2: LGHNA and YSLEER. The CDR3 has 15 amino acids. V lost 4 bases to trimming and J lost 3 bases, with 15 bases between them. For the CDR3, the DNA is TGCGCCAGCAGCCTTAGCACAGGGTGGTACACTGAAGCTTTCTTT. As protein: CASSLSTGWYTEAFF.

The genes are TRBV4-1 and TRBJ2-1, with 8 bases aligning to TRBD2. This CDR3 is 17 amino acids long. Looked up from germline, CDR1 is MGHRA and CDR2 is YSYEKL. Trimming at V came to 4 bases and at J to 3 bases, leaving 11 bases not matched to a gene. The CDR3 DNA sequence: TGCGCCAGCAGCCCTCCTACGCGCGGGAGGTACTACAATGAGCAGTTCTTC. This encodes CASSPPTRGRYYNEQFF.

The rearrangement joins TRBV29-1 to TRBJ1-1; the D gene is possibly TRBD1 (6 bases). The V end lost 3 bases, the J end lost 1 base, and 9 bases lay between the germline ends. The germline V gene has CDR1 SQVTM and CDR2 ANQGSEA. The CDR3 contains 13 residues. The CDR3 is CSVEGARNTEAFF. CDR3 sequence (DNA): TGCAGCGTTGAGGGGGCGCGGAACACTGAAGCTTTCTTT.

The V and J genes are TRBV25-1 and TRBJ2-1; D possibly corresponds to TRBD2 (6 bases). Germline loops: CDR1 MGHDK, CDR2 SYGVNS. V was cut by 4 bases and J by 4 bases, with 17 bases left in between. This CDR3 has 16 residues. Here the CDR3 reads CASSGEAPRGYNEQFF. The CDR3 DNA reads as TGTGCCAGCAGTGGGGAGGCTCCCCGGGGTTACAATGAGCAGTTCTTC.

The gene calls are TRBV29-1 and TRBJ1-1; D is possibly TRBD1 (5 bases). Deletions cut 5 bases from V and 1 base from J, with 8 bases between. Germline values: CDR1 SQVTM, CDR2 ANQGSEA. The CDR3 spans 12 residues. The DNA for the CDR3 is TGCAGCGTTCTCCAGGGGAACACTGAAGCTTTCTTT. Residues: CSVLQGNTEAFF.

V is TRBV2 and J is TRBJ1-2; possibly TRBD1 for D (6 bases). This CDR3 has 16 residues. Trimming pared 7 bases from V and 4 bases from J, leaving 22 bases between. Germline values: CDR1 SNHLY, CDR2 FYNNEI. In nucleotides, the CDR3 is TGTGCCAGCATCGAACGCCCCTTACAGGGACCCTATGGCTACACCTTC. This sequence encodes CASIERPLQGPYGYTF.

Here the CDR3 DNA reads TGCGCCAGCAGCTTGGCCGGGCAGGGTCAAGAGACCCAGTACTTC. This translates into CASSLAGQGQETQYF. The rearrangement joins TRBV5-1 to TRBJ2-5; D perhaps matches TRBD1 (5 bases). The CDR3 extends over 15 amino acids. Germline V CDR1 and CDR2: SGHRS, YFSETQ. V lost 0 bases, J lost 2 bases, and 11 bases lay in between.

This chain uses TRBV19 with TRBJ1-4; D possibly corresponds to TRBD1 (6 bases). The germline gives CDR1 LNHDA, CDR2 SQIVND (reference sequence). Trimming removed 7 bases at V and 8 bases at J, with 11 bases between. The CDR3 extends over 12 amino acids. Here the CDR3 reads CASNGQREKLFF. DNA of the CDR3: TGTGCCAGTAATGGACAGAGAGAAAAACTGTTTTTT.

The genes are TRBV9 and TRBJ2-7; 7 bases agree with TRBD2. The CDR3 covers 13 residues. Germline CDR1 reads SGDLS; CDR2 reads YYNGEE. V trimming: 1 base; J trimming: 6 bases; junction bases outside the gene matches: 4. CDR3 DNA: TGTGCCAGCAGCGTAAGATTAGCGGGCGAGCAGTACTTC. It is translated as CASSVRLAGEQYF.

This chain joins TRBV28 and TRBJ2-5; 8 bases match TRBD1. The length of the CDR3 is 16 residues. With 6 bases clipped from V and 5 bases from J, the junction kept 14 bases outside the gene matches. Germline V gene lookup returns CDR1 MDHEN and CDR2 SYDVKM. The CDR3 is CASRSTGRTGMETQYF. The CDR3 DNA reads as TGTGCCAGCAGGAGCACGGGCAGGACAGGGATGGAGACCCAGTACTTC.